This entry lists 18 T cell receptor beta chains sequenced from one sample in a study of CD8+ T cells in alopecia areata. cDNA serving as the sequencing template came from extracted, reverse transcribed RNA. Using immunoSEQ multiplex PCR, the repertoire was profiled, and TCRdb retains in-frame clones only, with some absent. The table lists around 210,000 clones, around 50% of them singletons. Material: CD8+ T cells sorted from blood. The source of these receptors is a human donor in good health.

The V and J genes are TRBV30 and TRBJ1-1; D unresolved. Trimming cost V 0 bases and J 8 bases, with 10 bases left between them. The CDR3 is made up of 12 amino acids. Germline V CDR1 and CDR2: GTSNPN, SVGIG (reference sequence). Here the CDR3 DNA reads TGTGCCTGGAGTGTACACGGAACCGAAGCTTTCTTT. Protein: CAWSVHGTEAFF.

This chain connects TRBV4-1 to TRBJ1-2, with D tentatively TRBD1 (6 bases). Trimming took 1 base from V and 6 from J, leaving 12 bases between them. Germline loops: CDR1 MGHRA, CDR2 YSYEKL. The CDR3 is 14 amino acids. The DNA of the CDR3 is TGCGCCAGCAGCCAAGTGGGCAGGGGCCATGGCTACACCTTC. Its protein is CASSQVGRGHGYTF.

This CDR3 is CASSLLERGDYEQYF. The CDR3 DNA reads TGCGCCAGCAGCCTCCTCGAAAGGGGGGACTACGAGCAGTACTTC. The chain combines TRBV4-1 with TRBJ2-7; D tentatively fits TRBD1 or TRBD2 (6 bases each). Germline V lookup: CDR1 MGHRA, CDR2 YSYEKL. V lost 4 bases and J lost 3, with 16 bases in between. The CDR3 length is 15 residues.

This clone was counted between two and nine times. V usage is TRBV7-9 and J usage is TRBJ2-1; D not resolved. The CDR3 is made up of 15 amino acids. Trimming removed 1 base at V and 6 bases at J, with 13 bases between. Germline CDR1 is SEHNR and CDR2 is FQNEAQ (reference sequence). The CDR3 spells CASSLGGHPRNEQFF. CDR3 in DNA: TGTGCCAGCAGCTTAGGCGGTCATCCGCGCAATGAGCAGTTCTTC.

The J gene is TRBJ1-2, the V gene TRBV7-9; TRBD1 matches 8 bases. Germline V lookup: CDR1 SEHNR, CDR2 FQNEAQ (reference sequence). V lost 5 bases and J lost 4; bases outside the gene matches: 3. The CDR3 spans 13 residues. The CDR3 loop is CASSGDRFYGYTF. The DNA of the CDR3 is TGTGCCAGCAGCGGGGACAGGTTCTATGGCTACACCTTC.

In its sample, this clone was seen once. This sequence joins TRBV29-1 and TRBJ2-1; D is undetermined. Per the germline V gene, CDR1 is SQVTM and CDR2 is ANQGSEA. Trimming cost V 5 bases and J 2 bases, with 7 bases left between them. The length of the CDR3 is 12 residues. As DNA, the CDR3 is TGCAGCGTTTGGACCACCTACAATGAGCAGTTCTTC. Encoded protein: CSVWTTYNEQFF.

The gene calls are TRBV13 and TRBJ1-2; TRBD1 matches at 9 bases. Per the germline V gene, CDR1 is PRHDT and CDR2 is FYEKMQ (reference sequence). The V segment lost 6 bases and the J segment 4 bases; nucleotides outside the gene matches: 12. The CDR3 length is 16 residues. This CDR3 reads CASSQGQGNPLYGYTF. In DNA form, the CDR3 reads TGTGCCAGCAGTCAGGGACAGGGTAACCCTCTCTATGGCTACACCTTC.

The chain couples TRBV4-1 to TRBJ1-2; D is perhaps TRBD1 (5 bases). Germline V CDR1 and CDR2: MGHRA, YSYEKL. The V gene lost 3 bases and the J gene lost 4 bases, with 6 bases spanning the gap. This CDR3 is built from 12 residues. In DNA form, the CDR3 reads TGCGCCAGCAGCCAGGGACCCTATGGCTACACCTTC. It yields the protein CASSQGPYGYTF.

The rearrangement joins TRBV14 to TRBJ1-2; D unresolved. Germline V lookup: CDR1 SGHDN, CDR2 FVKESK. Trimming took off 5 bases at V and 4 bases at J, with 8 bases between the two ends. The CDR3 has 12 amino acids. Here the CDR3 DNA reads TGTGCCAGCAGCACCGGGCCCTATGGCTACACCTTC. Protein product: CASSTGPYGYTF. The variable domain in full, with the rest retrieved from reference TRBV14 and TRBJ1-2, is EAGVTQFPSHSVIEKGQTVTLRCDPISGHDNLYWYRRVMGKEIKFLLHFVKESKQDESGMPNNRFLAERTGGTYSTLKVQPAELEDSGVYFCASSTGPYGYTFGSGTRLTVV.

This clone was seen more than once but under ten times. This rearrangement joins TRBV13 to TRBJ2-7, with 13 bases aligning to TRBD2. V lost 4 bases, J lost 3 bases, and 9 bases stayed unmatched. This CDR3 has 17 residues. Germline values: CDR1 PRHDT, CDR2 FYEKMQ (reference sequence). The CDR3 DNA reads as TGTGCCAGCAGCTCGACTAGCGGGGGGTCCCCCGGCTACGAGCAGTACTTC. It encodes CASSSTSGGSPGYEQYF.

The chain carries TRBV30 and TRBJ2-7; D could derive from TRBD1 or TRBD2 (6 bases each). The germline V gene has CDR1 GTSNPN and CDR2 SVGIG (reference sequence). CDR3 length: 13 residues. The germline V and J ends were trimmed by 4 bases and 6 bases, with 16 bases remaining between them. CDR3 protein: CAWINGGLGEQYF. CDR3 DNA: TGTGCCTGGATCAACGGGGGCCTCGGCGAGCAGTACTTC.

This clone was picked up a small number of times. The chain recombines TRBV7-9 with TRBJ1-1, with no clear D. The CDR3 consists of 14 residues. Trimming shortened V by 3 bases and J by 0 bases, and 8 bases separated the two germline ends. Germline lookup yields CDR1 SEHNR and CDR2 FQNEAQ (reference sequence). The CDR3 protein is CASSLADMNTEAFF. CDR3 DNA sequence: TGTGCCAGCAGCTTGGCGGATATGAACACTGAAGCTTTCTTT.

CDR3 nucleotide sequence: TGTGCCAGCAGCCTCAGGGGAGGAGGTGAAAAACTGTTTTTT. This gives the protein CASSLRGGGEKLFF. The V and J genes are TRBV14 and TRBJ1-4; the D gene is possibly TRBD1 (6 bases). Trimming stripped 4 bases from V and 7 bases from J, with 13 bases between. CDR1 is SGHDN, CDR2 FVKESK, per germline. The CDR3 consists of 14 residues.

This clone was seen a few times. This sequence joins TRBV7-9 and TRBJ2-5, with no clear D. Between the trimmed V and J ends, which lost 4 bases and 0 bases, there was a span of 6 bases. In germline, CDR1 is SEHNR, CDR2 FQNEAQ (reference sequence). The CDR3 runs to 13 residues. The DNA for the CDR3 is TGTGCCAGCAGCTACAGTTACCAAGAGACCCAGTACTTC. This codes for CASSYSYQETQYF.

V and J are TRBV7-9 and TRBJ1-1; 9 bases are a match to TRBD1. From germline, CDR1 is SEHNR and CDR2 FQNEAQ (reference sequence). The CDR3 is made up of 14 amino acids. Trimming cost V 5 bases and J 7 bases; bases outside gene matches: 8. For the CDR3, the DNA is TGTGCCAGCAGCCCGACAGGGGGACGCCGTGAAGCTTTCTTT. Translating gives CASSPTGGRREAFF. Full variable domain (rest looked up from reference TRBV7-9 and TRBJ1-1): DTGVSQNPRHKITKRGQNVTFRCDPISEHNRLYWYRQTLGQGPEFLTYFQNEAQLEKSRLLSDRFSAERPKGSFSTLEIQRTEQGDSAMYLCASSPTGGRREAFFGQGTRLTVV.

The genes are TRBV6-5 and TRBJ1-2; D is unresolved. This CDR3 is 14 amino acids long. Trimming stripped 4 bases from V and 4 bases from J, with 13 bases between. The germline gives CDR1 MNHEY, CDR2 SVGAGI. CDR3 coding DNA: TGTGCCAGCAGTTCGGAAGTGGCGGCCTATGGCTACACCTTC. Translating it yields CASSSEVAAYGYTF.

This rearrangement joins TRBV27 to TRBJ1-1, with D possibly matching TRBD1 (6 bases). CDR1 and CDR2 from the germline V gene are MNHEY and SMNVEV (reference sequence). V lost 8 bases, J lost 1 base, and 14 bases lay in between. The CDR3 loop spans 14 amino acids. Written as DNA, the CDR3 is TGTGCCAGCTCCTTAGGGGGGCGGAACACTGAAGCTTTCTTT. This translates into CASSLGGRNTEAFF.

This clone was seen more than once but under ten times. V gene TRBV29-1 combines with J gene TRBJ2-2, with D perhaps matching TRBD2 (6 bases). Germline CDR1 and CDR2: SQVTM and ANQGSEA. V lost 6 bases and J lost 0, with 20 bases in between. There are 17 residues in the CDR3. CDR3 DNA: TGCAGCGTCCTGGGGGAGGTTGGGATTCCGAACACCGGGGAGCTGTTTTTT. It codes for CSVLGEVGIPNTGELFF.